This TCR beta chain was observed in a study of shared clonotypes between healthy human individuals. CDR1 SNHLY and CDR2 FYNNEI come from the germline V gene. Trimming removed 2 bases at V and 0 bases at J, with 13 bases between. The CDR3 has 16 amino acids. Sequencing was performed with immunoSEQ multiplex PCR; in TCRdb, only in-frame clones are kept and a portion is missing. The sample yields over a million clones, around 97% seen once. Sequencing was carried out using naive CD4+ T cells sorted from blood. The subset: CD45RA+ positively selected. The chain links TRBV2 to TRBJ2-5; D may be TRBD1 (6 bases). The sequence was collected from a man between 25 and 39 years old in good health. As DNA, the CDR3 is TGTGCCAGCAGTGAACGGTCAGGGGCGTACCAAGAGACCCAGTACTTC. Translating it yields CASSERSGAYQETQYF.